This entry lists 32 T cell receptor beta chains sequenced from one sample in a study of T cell repertoires in cytomegalovirus infection. TCRdb re-called the reads through MiXCR, storing one row per CDR3 protein. The sample has 740,000 or so distinct CDR3 sequences, 35% seen once. The sequenced material came from PBMCs. Receptors originate from a human donor in good health (CMV status not recorded). Some clones in this sample may be carry-over from other donors' samples.

The rearrangement links TRBV6-6 to TRBJ2-5; tentatively, D is TRBD2 (6 bases). Trimming cost V 0 bases and J 4 bases, with 12 bases left between them. The germline V gene encodes CDR1 MNHNY and CDR2 SVGAGI (reference sequence). The CDR3 spans 15 residues. The CDR3 spells CASSYSTEGRETQYF. DNA of the CDR3: TGTGCCAGCAGTTACTCGACGGAGGGGCGAGAGACCCAGTACTTC.

This sequence joins TRBV6-1 and TRBJ2-7; 9 bases match TRBD2. V shed 3 bases, J shed 4 bases, and the junction held 10 bases outside the gene matches. This CDR3 region has 16 residues. CDR1 is MNHNS, CDR2 SASEGT, per germline. For the CDR3, the DNA is TGTGCCAGCAGTGACCTAGTGCTAGCGGGACTATACGAGCAGTACTTC. Its translation is CASSDLVLAGLYEQYF.

The genes are TRBV5-1 and TRBJ2-2; D is perhaps TRBD2 (5 bases). CDR1 SGHRS and CDR2 YFSETQ come from the germline V gene. The CDR3 extends over 18 amino acids. The V and J ends lost 0 bases and 0 bases respectively, with 15 bases between them. The CDR3 bases are TGCGCCAGCAGCTTGGCCGAAAGGTCCGGGGCGAACACCGGGGAGCTGTTTTTT. Its translation: CASSLAERSGANTGELFF.

This clonotype was seen ten or more times. CDR3 amino acids: CASSLGQAFNQPQHF. In DNA form, the CDR3 reads TGTGCCAGCAGTCTAGGACAGGCGTTCAATCAGCCCCAGCATTTT. This chain uses TRBV12-3 or TRBV12-4 with TRBJ1-5; TRBD1 matches at 7 bases. This CDR3 comprises 15 residues. V lost 5 bases to trimming and J lost 3 bases; unmatched junction nucleotides: 7.

The chain joins TRBV28 to TRBJ1-1; TRBD1 matches 11 bases. Germline CDR1 reads MDHEN; CDR2 reads SYDVKM. J gave up 5 bases and V 2 bases, and 4 bases lay outside the gene matches. This CDR3 comprises 15 residues. CDR3 sequence: CASSLAGQGDTEAFF. CDR3 bases: TGTGCCAGCAGTTTAGCGGGACAGGGGGATACTGAAGCTTTCTTT.

In regard to this clonotype: The junction shows a germline mismatch at one end, possibly a read error. The V call is TRBV7-6, the J call TRBJ1-1, with D possibly TRBD1 on 5 matching bases. CDR1 is SGHVS, CDR2 FNYEAQ, per germline. CDR3 size: 14 residues. The CDR3 spells CSSSTEGRYTEAFF. The CDR3 DNA follows: TGTTCCAGCAGCACCGAGGGGCGTTACACTGAAGCTTTCTTT.

The table lists this clonotype with a few counts. This chain connects TRBV7-6 to TRBJ2-1; D is ambiguous. The CDR3 has 17 amino acids. Per germline, CDR1 SGHVS and CDR2 FNYEAQ. V was cut by 1 base and J by 0 bases, with 13 bases left in between. CDR3 coding DNA: TGTGCCAGCAGCTTAGTGGCCAGCGCTTTCTCCTACAATGAGCAGTTCTTC. This gives the protein CASSLVASAFSYNEQFF. The whole variable domain, remainder taken from reference TRBV7-6 and TRBJ2-1, is GAGVSQSPRYKVTKRGQDVALRCDPISGHVSLYWYRQALGQGPEFLTYFNYEAQQDKSGLPNDRFSAERPEGSISTLTIQRTEQRDSAMYRCASSLVASAFSYNEQFFGPGTRLTVL.

This clonotype was observed a handful of times. The rearrangement uses TRBV28 and TRBJ2-3; either TRBD1 or TRBD2 may supply D (5 bases each). V lost 1 base and J 6 bases, leaving 14 bases between the germline ends. Germline CDR1 MDHEN, CDR2 SYDVKM. CDR3 length equals 15 residues. The CDR3 nucleotides are TGTGCCAGCAGTTTATACGGGGCTTCAGGGGATACGCAGTATTTT. It is translated as CASSLYGASGDTQYF.

This clonotype has more than one count but fewer than ten. A much larger clone sits a single nucleotide away, making a read error possible. J is TRBJ1-1 and V is TRBV28; D call uncertain. CDR3 length equals 11 residues. V gave up 3 bases and J gave up 7 bases, with 6 bases separating them. Germline V gene sequence: CDR1 MDHEN, CDR2 SYDVKM. CDR3 region: CASSFLSEAFF. DNA for the CDR3: TGTGCCAGCAGTTTTCTCAGTGAAGCTTTCTTT.

The rearrangement uses TRBV7-8 and TRBJ2-3; 7 bases line up with TRBD1. The ends lost 1 base at V and 5 bases at J; junction bases unmatched: 6. From germline, CDR1 is SGHVS and CDR2 FQNEAQ. The CDR3 has 15 amino acids. The CDR3 region has the DNA TGTGCCAGCAGCTTAGGTTTAGGGGGCGTAGATACGCAGTATTTT. Its protein is CASSLGLGGVDTQYF.

This chain joins TRBV10-3 and TRBJ2-6; 7 nucleotides align to TRBD1. Per germline, CDR1 ENHRY and CDR2 SYGVKD. The CDR3 has 15 amino acids. J gave up 0 bases and V 7 bases, and 3 bases lay outside the gene matches. This CDR3 reads CAINPGGSGANVLTF. The CDR3 nucleotides read TGTGCCATCAATCCAGGGGGCTCTGGGGCCAACGTCCTGACTTTC.

This clonotype was found a few times. The chain recombines TRBV7-2 with TRBJ2-3; 9 bases are shared with TRBD2. V shed 2 bases, J shed 3 bases, and the junction held 6 bases outside the gene matches. This CDR3 has 16 amino acids. From germline, CDR1 is SGHTA and CDR2 FQGNSA. The CDR3 reads CASSLSIAGVTDTQYF. CDR3 bases: TGTGCCAGCAGCTTAAGTATAGCGGGAGTTACAGATACGCAGTATTTT.

This clonotype has only a few counts. CDR3 sequence: CASSQLGVSYEQYF. Written as DNA, the CDR3 is TGTGCCAGCAGCCAATTAGGTGTCAGCTACGAGCAGTACTTC. The chain links TRBV28 to TRBJ2-7; D is uncertain. This CDR3 spans 14 amino acids. Trimming removed 6 bases at V and 3 bases at J, with 15 bases between. Germline-derived CDR1 and CDR2 are MDHEN and SYDVKM.

This sequence joins TRBV4-1 and TRBJ2-1; TRBD2 matches 8 bases. CDR1 and CDR2 (germline): MGHRA, YSYEKL. The CDR3 spans 18 residues. J lost 2 bases, V lost 4 bases, and 13 bases had no gene match. CDR3 loop: CASSLLIPGTSTYNEQFF. CDR3 in DNA: TGCGCCAGCAGCCTCCTGATTCCCGGGACTAGTACCTACAATGAGCAGTTCTTC.

The V call is TRBV7-6, the J call TRBJ2-5; perhaps TRBD2 as D (5 bases). The CDR3 has 14 amino acids. The V gene's germline CDR1 is SGHVS and CDR2 FNYEAQ. Trimming cost V 3 bases and J 1 base, with 9 bases left between them. CDR3 region: CASSLERIQETQYF. DNA for the CDR3: TGTGCCAGCAGCTTGGAGCGGATCCAAGAGACCCAGTACTTC.

This clonotype was seen a handful of times. The chain recombines TRBV5-6 with TRBJ2-4; 10 positions match TRBD1. There are 16 residues in the CDR3. V shed 2 bases and J 5 bases; nucleotides not matched to a gene: 7. Per the germline V gene, CDR1 is SGHDT and CDR2 is YYEEEE. The CDR3 nucleotides are TGTGCCAGCAGCTTAGGTACCGGGACAGGGGAAAACATTCAGTACTTC. The encoded protein is CASSLGTGTGENIQYF.

V and J are TRBV4-1 and TRBJ2-1; TRBD1 agrees at 7 bases. The V and J ends lost 4 bases and 8 bases, in that order; junction bases with no gene match: 8. There are 14 residues in the CDR3. Germline CDR1 and CDR2: MGHRA and YSYEKL. CDR3 DNA: TGCGCCAGCAGCCGGGACAGCAAGTTGGATGAGCAGTTCTTC. Translated, it gives CASSRDSKLDEQFF.

As to this clonotype: This CDR3 is missing its conserved last phenylalanine or tryptophan, likely due to a read error. V and J are TRBV12-3 or TRBV12-4 and TRBJ2-7, with D possibly being TRBD1 (6 bases). This CDR3 contains 14 residues. The ends were cut back, 5 bases at V and 2 bases at J, with 13 bases in the middle. This CDR3 is CASSPQGIAYEQYL. DNA for the CDR3: TGTGCCAGCAGTCCACAGGGAATTGCCTACGAGCAGTACTTA.

The V call is TRBV28, the J call TRBJ2-1; weak D call: TRBD1 (6 bases). The V and J ends lost 10 bases and 1 base respectively, with 17 bases between them. The V gene's germline CDR1 is MDHEN and CDR2 SYDVKM. The CDR3 contains 15 residues. CDR3 loop: CATRGPADSYNEQFF. CDR3 nucleotides: TGTGCCACCAGGGGTCCGGCAGATTCCTACAATGAGCAGTTCTTC.

As for this clonotype: A much larger clone differs by one base, so this may be a read error. V and J are TRBV12-3 or TRBV12-4 and TRBJ1-1; D gene uncertain. This CDR3 is 16 amino acids long. Trimming pared 2 bases from V and 2 bases from J, leaving 15 bases between. CDR3 sequence reads: CASSLRRDGTNTEAFF. Here the CDR3 DNA reads TGTGCCAGCAGTTTACGGAGAGACGGTACAAACACTGAAGCTTTCTTT.

This rearrangement joins TRBV20-1 to TRBJ2-1; a possible D gene is TRBD2 (6 bases). The V gene's germline CDR1 is DFQATT and CDR2 SNEGSKA (reference sequence). There are 15 residues in the CDR3. Trimming took off 0 bases at V and 3 bases at J, with 12 bases between the two ends. The CDR3 sequence is CSARDSNGGYNEQFF. Written as DNA, the CDR3 is TGCAGTGCTAGAGATTCGAACGGGGGCTACAATGAGCAGTTCTTC.

This sequence joins TRBV7-9 and TRBJ2-1, with unresolved D. This CDR3 has 13 residues. Germline CDR1 reads SEHNR; CDR2 reads FQNEAQ (reference sequence). V was clipped by 7 bases and J by 4 bases, with 11 bases between them. The CDR3 region is CASTPVLYNEQFF. CDR3 DNA sequence: TGTGCCAGCACCCCTGTTCTGTACAATGAGCAGTTCTTC. Based on the CDR3 plus reference TRBV7-9 and TRBJ2-1, the full variable domain is DTGVSQNPRHKITKRGQNVTFRCDPISEHNRLYWYRQTLGQGPEFLTYFQNEAQLEKSRLLSDRFSAERPKGSFSTLEIQRTEQGDSAMYLCASTPVLYNEQFFGPGTRLTVL.

V is TRBV6-6 and J is TRBJ2-7, with TRBD1 identical over 12 bases. CDR1 is MNHNY, CDR2 SVGAGI, per germline (reference sequence). CDR3 length equals 17 residues. The V and J ends lost 4 bases and 4 bases, in that order; junction bases with no gene match: 11. CDR3 bases: TGTGCCAGCAGTTCACGACCCGGGACAGGGGGCGCGTACGAGCAGTACTTC. This sequence encodes CASSSRPGTGGAYEQYF.

Regarding this clonotype: The CDR3 does not end in the conserved phenylalanine or tryptophan, so this is likely a read error. The rearrangement joins TRBV24-1 to TRBJ2-1; 13 bases agree with TRBD2. Trimming at V came to 4 bases and at J to 1 base, leaving 9 bases not matched to a gene. This CDR3 is 19 amino acids long. Germline CDR1 reads KGHDR; CDR2 reads SFDVKD. CDR3 coding DNA: TGTGCCACCAGTGACCTATCCGGGACTAGCGGGGAATCCTACAATGAGCAGTTCTTA. Amino acids: CATSDLSGTSGESYNEQFL.

This rearrangement joins TRBV27 to TRBJ1-1; D not certain. V was trimmed by 0 bases and J by 4 bases, leaving 9 bases between them. Germline V gene lookup returns CDR1 MNHEY and CDR2 SMNVEV (reference sequence). The CDR3 length is 14 residues. The CDR3 DNA follows: TGTGCCAGCAGTTTATCTAGAAAGGGCACTGAAGCTTTCTTT. It codes for CASSLSRKGTEAFF.

This clonotype was seen a handful of times. The chain employs TRBV4-2 and TRBJ1-6, with unresolved D. The CDR3 consists of 13 residues. Germline assignment: CDR1 LGHNA and CDR2 YNFKEQ. V was clipped by 6 bases and J by 10 bases, with 13 bases between them. The DNA of the CDR3 is TGTGCCAGCAGTCCTGGGGAGGCCTCACCCCTCCACTTT. It encodes CASSPGEASPLHF.

A note on this clonotype: A much larger clone differs from this one at a single base, so this may be a read error. The chain couples TRBV7-6 to TRBJ2-5; 12 bases are shared with TRBD1. Germline V gene data show CDR1 as SGHVS and CDR2 as FNYEAQ. The CDR3 has 18 amino acids. This CDR3 is CASSYKPSGTGGQESQYF. CDR3 nucleotide sequence: TGTGCCAGCAGCTACAAGCCTTCGGGGACAGGGGGCCAAGAGAGCCAGTACTTC.

This clonotype was counted only a few times. The rearrangement uses TRBV24-1 and TRBJ2-3; TRBD1 might be the D (6 bases). CDR1 is KGHDR and CDR2 is SFDVKD in the germline V gene. There are 14 residues in the CDR3. With 7 bases removed from V and 2 bases from J, the gap between germline ends came to 12 bases. The CDR3 is CATRSQGNTDTQYF. The DNA of the CDR3 is TGTGCCACCAGAAGCCAGGGGAACACAGATACGCAGTATTTT.

The rearrangement links TRBV6-5 to TRBJ2-1, with TRBD2 identical over 7 bases. The CDR3 extends over 16 amino acids. Germline values: CDR1 MNHEY, CDR2 SVGAGI. Losses at the gene ends were 1 base for V and 0 bases for J; bases not matched to a gene: 3. DNA for the CDR3: TGTGCCAGCAGTTACTATCGCGGGAGCTCCTACAATGAGCAGTTCTTC. Amino acid sequence: CASSYYRGSSYNEQFF.

V gene TRBV27 combines with J gene TRBJ2-7; tentatively, D is TRBD1 (5 bases). The CDR3 spans 14 residues. The germline CDR1 and CDR2 sequences are MNHEY and SMNVEV (reference sequence). Trimming removed 3 bases at V and 5 bases at J, with 14 bases between. The CDR3 here is CASSFLQGSDEQYF. The CDR3 coding sequence is TGTGCCAGCAGTTTTCTCCAGGGATCAGACGAGCAGTACTTC.

Many counts were recorded for this clonotype. The chain recombines TRBV7-2 with TRBJ2-3; 10 bases line up with TRBD2. There are 15 residues in the CDR3. Per the germline V gene, CDR1 is SGHTA and CDR2 is FQGNSA. With 5 bases clipped from V and 8 bases from J, the junction kept 10 bases outside the gene matches. In nucleotides, the CDR3 is TGTGCCAGCAGCGGCCAGGGACTAGCGCGGGGTACGCAGTATTTT. It codes for CASSGQGLARGTQYF.

The gene calls are TRBV5-1 and TRBJ2-1, with D possibly being TRBD1 or TRBD2 (5 bases each). Germline V gene sequence: CDR1 SGHRS, CDR2 YFSETQ. Trimming removed 4 bases at V and 4 bases at J, with 15 bases between. The CDR3 length is 15 residues. The CDR3 nucleotides read TGCGCCAGCAGCCCTACTAGGGGCCGATACAATGAGCAGTTCTTC. This translates into CASSPTRGRYNEQFF.